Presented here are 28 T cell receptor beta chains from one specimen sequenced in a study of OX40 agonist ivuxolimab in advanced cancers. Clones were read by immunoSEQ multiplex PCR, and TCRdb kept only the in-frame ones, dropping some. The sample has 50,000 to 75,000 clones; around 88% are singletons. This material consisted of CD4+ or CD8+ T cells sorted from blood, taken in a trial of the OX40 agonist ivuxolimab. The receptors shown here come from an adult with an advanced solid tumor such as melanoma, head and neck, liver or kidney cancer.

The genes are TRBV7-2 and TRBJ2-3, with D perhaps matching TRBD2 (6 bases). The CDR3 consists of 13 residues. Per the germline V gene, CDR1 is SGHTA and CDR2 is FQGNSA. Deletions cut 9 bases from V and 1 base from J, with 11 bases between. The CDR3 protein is CASSGFRTDTQYF. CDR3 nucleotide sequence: TGTGCCAGTAGCGGATTTCGCACAGATACGCAGTATTTT.

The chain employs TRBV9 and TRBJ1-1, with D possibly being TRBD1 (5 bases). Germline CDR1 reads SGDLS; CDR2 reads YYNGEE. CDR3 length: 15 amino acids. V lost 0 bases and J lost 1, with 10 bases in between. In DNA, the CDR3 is TGTGCCAGCAGCGTAGACCCAGGGTGGAACACTGAAGCTTTCTTT. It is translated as CASSVDPGWNTEAFF. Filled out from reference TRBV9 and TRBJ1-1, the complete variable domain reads DSGVTQTPKHLITATGQRVTLRCSPRSGDLSVYWYQQSLDQGLQFLIQYYNGEERAKGNILERFSAQQFPDLHSELNLSSLELGDSALYFCASSVDPGWNTEAFFGQGTRLTVV.

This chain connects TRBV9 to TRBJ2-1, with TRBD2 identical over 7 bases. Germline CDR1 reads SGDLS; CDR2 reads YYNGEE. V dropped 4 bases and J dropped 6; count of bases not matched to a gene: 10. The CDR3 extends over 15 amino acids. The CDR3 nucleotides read TGTGCCAGCAGCCCGTCCGGGACTACCATCAATGAGCAGTTCTTC. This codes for CASSPSGTTINEQFF.

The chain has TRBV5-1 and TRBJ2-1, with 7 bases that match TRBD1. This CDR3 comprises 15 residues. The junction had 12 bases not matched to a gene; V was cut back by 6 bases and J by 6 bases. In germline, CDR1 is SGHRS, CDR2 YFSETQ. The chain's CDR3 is CASTTTGTDSNEQFF. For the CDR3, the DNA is TGCGCCAGCACCACGACCGGGACAGACTCCAATGAGCAGTTCTTC.

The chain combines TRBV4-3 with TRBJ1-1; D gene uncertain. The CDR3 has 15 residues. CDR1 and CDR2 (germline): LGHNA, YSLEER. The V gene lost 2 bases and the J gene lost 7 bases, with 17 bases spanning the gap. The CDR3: CASSQFSAPLDEAFF. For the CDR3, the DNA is TGCGCCAGCAGCCAATTCTCAGCCCCATTGGATGAAGCTTTCTTT.

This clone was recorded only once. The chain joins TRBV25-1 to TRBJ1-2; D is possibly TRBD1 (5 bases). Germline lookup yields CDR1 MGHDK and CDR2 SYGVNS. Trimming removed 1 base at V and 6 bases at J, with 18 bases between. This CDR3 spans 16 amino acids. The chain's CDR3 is CASSECCGGGIDGYTF. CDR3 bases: TGTGCCAGCAGTGAATGCTGCGGGGGGGGGATCGATGGCTACACCTTC.

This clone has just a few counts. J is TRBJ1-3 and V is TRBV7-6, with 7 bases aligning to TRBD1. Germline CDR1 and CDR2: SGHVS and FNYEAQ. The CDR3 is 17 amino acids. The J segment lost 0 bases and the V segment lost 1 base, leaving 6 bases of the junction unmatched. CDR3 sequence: CASSLGGGRTSGNTIYF. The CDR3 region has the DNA TGTGCCAGCAGCTTAGGAGGGGGCAGAACCTCTGGAAACACCATATATTTT.

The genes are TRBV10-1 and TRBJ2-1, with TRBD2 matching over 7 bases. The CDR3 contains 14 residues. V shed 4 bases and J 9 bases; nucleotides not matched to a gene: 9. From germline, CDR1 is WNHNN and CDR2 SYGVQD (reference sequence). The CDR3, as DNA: TGCGCCAGCAGTGCAAGCGGGATAGGTAGTGAGCAGTTCTTC. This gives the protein CASSASGIGSEQFF.

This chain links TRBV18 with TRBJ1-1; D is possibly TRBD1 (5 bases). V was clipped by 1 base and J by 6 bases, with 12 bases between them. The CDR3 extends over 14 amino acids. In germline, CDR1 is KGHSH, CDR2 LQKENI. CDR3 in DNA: TGTGCCAGCTCACCACTGGGACGGCAGGCTGAAGCTTTCTTT. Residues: CASSPLGRQAEAFF.

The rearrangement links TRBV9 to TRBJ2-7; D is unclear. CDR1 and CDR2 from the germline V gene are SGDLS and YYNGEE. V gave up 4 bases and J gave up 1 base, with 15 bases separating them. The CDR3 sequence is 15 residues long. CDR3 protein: CASSPGRPGSYEQYF. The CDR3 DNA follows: TGTGCCAGCAGCCCCGGACGGCCCGGGTCCTACGAGCAGTACTTC.

The CDR3 region is CASSPPLGGKSTEAFF. Written as DNA, the CDR3 is TGTGCCAGCAGCCCGCCGCTGGGAGGGAAAAGCACTGAAGCTTTCTTT. V is TRBV9 and J is TRBJ1-1; D remains ambiguous. Germline V gene sequence: CDR1 SGDLS, CDR2 YYNGEE. This CDR3 is built from 16 residues. V lost 4 bases and J 4 bases, leaving 20 bases between the germline ends.

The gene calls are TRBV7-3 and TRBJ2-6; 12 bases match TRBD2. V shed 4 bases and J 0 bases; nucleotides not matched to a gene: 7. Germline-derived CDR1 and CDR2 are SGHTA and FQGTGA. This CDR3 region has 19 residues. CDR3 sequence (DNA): TGTGCCAGCAGCTCGGGGGGACTAGCGGGCTACTCTGGGGCCAACGTCCTGACTTTC. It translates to CASSSGGLAGYSGANVLTF.

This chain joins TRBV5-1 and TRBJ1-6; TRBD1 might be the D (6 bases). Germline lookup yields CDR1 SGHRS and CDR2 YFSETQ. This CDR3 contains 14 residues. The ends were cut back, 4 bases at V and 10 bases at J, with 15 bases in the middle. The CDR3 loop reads CASSIQGTGSPLHF. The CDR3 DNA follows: TGCGCCAGCAGCATCCAGGGGACGGGGTCACCCCTCCACTTT.

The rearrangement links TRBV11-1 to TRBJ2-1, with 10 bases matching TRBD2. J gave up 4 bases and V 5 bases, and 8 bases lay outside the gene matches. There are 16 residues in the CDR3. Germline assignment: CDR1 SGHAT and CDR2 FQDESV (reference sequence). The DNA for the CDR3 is TGTGCCAGCAGCCCGGCGAGCGGGGGGGTTTACAATGAGCAGTTCTTC. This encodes CASSPASGGVYNEQFF.

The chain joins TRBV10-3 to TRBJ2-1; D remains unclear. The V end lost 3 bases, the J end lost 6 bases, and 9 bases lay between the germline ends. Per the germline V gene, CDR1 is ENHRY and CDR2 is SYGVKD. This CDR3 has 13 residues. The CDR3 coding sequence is TGTGCCATCAGTGATCGGCAGCCCAATGAGCAGTTCTTC. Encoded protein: CAISDRQPNEQFF.

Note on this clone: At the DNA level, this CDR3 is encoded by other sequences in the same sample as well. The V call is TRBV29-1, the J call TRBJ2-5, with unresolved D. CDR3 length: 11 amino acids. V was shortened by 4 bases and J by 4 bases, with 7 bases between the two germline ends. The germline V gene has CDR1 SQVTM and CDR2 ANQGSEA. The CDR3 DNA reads TGCAGCGTTGTAAAGGGAGAGACCCAGTACTTC. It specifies CSVVKGETQYF.

The CDR3 sequence: CAITELAGYEQYF. The CDR3 DNA is TGTGCCATCACGGAGCTAGCGGGGTACGAGCAGTACTTC. J is TRBJ2-7 and V is TRBV10-3, with 9 bases lining up with TRBD2. V trimming: 7 bases; J trimming: 4 bases; junction bases outside the gene matches: 5. The CDR3 consists of 13 residues. Per germline, CDR1 ENHRY and CDR2 SYGVKD.

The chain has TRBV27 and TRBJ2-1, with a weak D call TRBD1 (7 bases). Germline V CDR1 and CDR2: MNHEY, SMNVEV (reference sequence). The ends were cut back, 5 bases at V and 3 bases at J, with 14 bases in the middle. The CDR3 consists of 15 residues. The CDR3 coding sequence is TGTGCCAGCAGTCCCAGGGGGGCCGGCTACAATGAGCAGTTCTTC. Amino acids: CASSPRGAGYNEQFF.

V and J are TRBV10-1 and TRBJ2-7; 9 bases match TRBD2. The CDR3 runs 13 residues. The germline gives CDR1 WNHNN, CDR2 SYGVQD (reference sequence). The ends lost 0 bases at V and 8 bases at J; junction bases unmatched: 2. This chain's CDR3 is CASSESSGSKQYF. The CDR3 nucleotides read TGCGCCAGCAGTGAGTCTAGCGGGAGCAAGCAGTACTTC.

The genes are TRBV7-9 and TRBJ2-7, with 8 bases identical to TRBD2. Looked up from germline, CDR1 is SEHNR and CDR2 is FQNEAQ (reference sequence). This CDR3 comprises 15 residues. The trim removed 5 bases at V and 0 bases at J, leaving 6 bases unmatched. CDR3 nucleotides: TGTGCCAGCAGCCCGGGGGGGGCAAGCTCCTACGAGCAGTACTTC. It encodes CASSPGGASSYEQYF.

CDR3 sequence: CASRTGGELFF. The CDR3 DNA reads TGCGCCAGTAGGACTGGCGGGGAGCTGTTTTTT. The chain couples TRBV10-2 to TRBJ2-2; TRBD2 is a possible D gene (5 bases). Trimming left V 9 bases short and J 7 bases short, with 9 bases between. CDR3 length equals 11 residues. Germline values: CDR1 WSHSY, CDR2 SAAADI.

As DNA, the CDR3 is TGTGCCAGCAGCTCTAGCGGCCCAGACAGGGAATATCGATCCTACGAGCAGTACTTC. Its protein is CASSSSGPDREYRSYEQYF. This chain connects TRBV7-9 to TRBJ2-7; D is possibly TRBD1 or TRBD2 (7 bases each). The CDR3 runs 19 residues. Germline V gene lookup returns CDR1 SEHNR and CDR2 FQNEAQ (reference sequence). V was clipped by 4 bases and J by 1 base, with 26 bases between them.

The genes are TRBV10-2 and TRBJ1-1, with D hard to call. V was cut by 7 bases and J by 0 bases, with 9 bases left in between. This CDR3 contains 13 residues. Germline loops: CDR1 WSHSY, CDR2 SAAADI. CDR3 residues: CASTNTVNTEAFF. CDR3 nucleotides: TGCGCCAGCACTAACACGGTGAACACTGAAGCTTTCTTT.

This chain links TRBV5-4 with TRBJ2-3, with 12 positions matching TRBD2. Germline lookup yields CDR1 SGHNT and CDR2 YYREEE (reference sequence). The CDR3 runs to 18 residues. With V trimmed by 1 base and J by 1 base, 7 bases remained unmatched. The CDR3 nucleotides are TGTGCCAGCAGCTTGCTTGCTAGCGGGAGGGGAGGCACAGATACGCAGTATTTT. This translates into CASSLLASGRGGTDTQYF.

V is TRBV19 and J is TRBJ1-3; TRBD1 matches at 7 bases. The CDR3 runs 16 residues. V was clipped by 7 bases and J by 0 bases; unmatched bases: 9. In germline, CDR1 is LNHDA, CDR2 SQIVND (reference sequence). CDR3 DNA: TGTGCCAGTAACTCTGACAGGGACTTCTCTGGAAACACCATATATTTT. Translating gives CASNSDRDFSGNTIYF.

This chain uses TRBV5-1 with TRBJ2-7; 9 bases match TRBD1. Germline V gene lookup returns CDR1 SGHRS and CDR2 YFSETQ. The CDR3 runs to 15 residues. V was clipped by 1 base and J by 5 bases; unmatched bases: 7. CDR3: CASSLPGTGSDEQYF. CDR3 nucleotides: TGCGCCAGCAGCTTGCCCGGGACAGGGTCCGACGAGCAGTACTTC. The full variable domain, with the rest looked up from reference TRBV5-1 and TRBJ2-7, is KAGVTQTPRYLIKTRGQQVTLSCSPISGHRSVSWYQQTPGQGLQFLFEYFSETQRNKGNFPGRFSGRQFSNSRSEMNVSTLELGDSALYLCASSLPGTGSDEQYFGPGTRLTVT.

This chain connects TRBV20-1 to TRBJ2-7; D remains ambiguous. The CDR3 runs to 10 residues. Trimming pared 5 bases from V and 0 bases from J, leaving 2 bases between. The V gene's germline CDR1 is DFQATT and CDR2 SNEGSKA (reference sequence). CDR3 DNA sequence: TGCAGTGCTCTCTCCTACGAGCAGTACTTC. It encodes CSALSYEQYF.

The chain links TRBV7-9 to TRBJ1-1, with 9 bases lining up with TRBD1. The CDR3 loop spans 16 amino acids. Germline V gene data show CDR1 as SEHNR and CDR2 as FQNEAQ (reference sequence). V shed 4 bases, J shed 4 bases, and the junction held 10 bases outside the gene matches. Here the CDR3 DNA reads TGTGCCAGCAGCTCAACTACAGGGGGCGATCGCACTGAAGCTTTCTTT. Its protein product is CASSSTTGGDRTEAFF.